A selection of T cell receptor beta chains follows, all from one sample in a study of blood T cells in healthy people across ages. A single record per CDR3 protein comes from TCRdb applying MiXCR to the 5' RACE reads. The top ten clones hold around 11% of a sample with roughly 1.6 million distinct CDR3 sequences, approximately 32% of them seen once. Sequenced material: blood. These receptors came from a woman aged 25 to 45 in good health. CDR3s leave out the opening cysteine and the closing phenylalanine or tryptophan. A D gene is named only where the DNA matches it firmly.

CDR3aa: ASNSRGRHYGYT
j_gene: TRBJ1-2
v_gene: TRBV12-3/TRBV12-4
d_gene: -

CDR3aa: ASSYSRDGRAF
j_gene: TRBJ1-1
v_gene: TRBV6-6
d_gene: -

CDR3aa: ASSLRTSGCGGTQY
j_gene: -
v_gene: TRBV7-2
d_gene: -

CDR3aa: ASSQYGTGAGDANEQF
j_gene: TRBJ2-1
v_gene: TRBV2
d_gene: -

CDR3aa: ASSAGGGQQF
j_gene: TRBJ2-1
v_gene: TRBV12-3/TRBV12-4
d_gene: -

CDR3aa: ASSLETGGDQPQY
j_gene: -
v_gene: TRBV5-1
d_gene: TRBD1

CDR3aa: SARDGRLSYNEQY
j_gene: -
v_gene: TRBV20-1
d_gene: -

CDR3aa: ASSFRGTTEAF
j_gene: TRBJ1-1
v_gene: TRBV7-2
d_gene: -

CDR3aa: ASSIKTGAEILNEQF
j_gene: TRBJ2-1
v_gene: TRBV5-1
d_gene: TRBD1

CDR3aa: ASSLVDNRLGEQY
j_gene: TRBJ2-5
v_gene: TRBV5-1
d_gene: -

CDR3aa: SASGAGGHNEQF
j_gene: TRBJ2-1
v_gene: TRBV20-1
d_gene: TRBD2

CDR3aa: ASSVEHGNTEAF
j_gene: TRBJ1-1
v_gene: TRBV9
d_gene: -

CDR3aa: ASRGTADEQF
j_gene: TRBJ2-1
v_gene: TRBV6-6
d_gene: TRBD1

CDR3aa: ASSPPGHGVTEAF
j_gene: TRBJ1-1
v_gene: TRBV12-3/TRBV12-4
d_gene: -

CDR3aa: ASKGQGNQPQH
j_gene: TRBJ1-5
v_gene: TRBV3-1
d_gene: TRBD1

CDR3aa: SATITGSYHQPQH
j_gene: TRBJ1-5
v_gene: TRBV20-1
d_gene: -

CDR3aa: ASTAIGIQETQY
j_gene: -
v_gene: TRBV5-1
d_gene: -

CDR3aa: SARDPRLARNNEQF
j_gene: TRBJ2-1
v_gene: TRBV20-1
d_gene: TRBD2

CDR3aa: ASAGLNTEAF
j_gene: TRBJ1-1
v_gene: TRBV10-2
d_gene: -

CDR3aa: ASSQDLVRGHQPQH
j_gene: TRBJ1-5
v_gene: TRBV4-1
d_gene: TRBD1

CDR3aa: ASSLLRLRPQY
j_gene: TRBJ2-5
v_gene: TRBV12-3/TRBV12-4
d_gene: -

CDR3aa: SEGGGPRETQY
j_gene: TRBJ2-5
v_gene: TRBV20-1
d_gene: TRBD2

CDR3aa: ASSPDLLARLTDTQY
j_gene: TRBJ2-3
v_gene: TRBV5-1
d_gene: -

CDR3aa: SARGPGIELAKNIQY
j_gene: TRBJ2-4
v_gene: TRBV20-1
d_gene: -

CDR3aa: ASILEGREQY
j_gene: TRBJ2-7
v_gene: TRBV28
d_gene: -

CDR3aa: ASSPEGPRGSYEQY
j_gene: TRBJ2-7
v_gene: TRBV5-1
d_gene: -

CDR3aa: ASSPGTSRQETQY
j_gene: TRBJ2-5
v_gene: TRBV7-7
d_gene: TRBD2

CDR3aa: AISEDEPRAGYT
j_gene: TRBJ1-2
v_gene: TRBV10-3
d_gene: -

CDR3aa: SAGDSGQGAETQY
j_gene: TRBJ2-5
v_gene: TRBV20-1
d_gene: TRBD1

CDR3aa: ASSVEGVGSPLH
j_gene: TRBJ1-6
v_gene: TRBV9
d_gene: -

CDR3aa: ATSSGIYEQY
j_gene: TRBJ2-7
v_gene: TRBV10-2
d_gene: -

CDR3aa: ASSVSSVVADTQY
j_gene: TRBJ2-3
v_gene: TRBV9
d_gene: -

CDR3aa: ASRSGTGTNYGYT
j_gene: TRBJ1-2
v_gene: TRBV5-1
d_gene: TRBD1

CDR3aa: AISESPAGFREQF
j_gene: TRBJ2-1
v_gene: TRBV10-3
d_gene: TRBD2

CDR3aa: ASSRAGTSGDVYEQY
j_gene: TRBJ2-7
v_gene: TRBV7-3
d_gene: TRBD2

CDR3aa: ASSQEGGYGGNEQF
j_gene: TRBJ2-1
v_gene: TRBV4-2
d_gene: TRBD2

CDR3aa: ASSGSQAGEKNTEAF
j_gene: TRBJ1-1
v_gene: TRBV6-1
d_gene: -

CDR3aa: STSLRGSNIQY
j_gene: TRBJ2-4
v_gene: TRBV20-1
d_gene: -

CDR3aa: ASTFGGGGEKLF
j_gene: TRBJ1-4
v_gene: TRBV28
d_gene: -

CDR3aa: ASSPRQGLDHQETQY
j_gene: TRBJ2-5
v_gene: TRBV9
d_gene: -

CDR3aa: ASRGNGGILGEAF
j_gene: TRBJ1-1
v_gene: TRBV28
d_gene: -

CDR3aa: ASSYNIAGGLYNEQF
j_gene: TRBJ2-1
v_gene: TRBV13
d_gene: TRBD2

CDR3aa: ASSATSGFGSYNEQF
j_gene: TRBJ2-1
v_gene: TRBV27
d_gene: TRBD2

CDR3aa: ASVASGYEQY
j_gene: TRBJ2-7
v_gene: TRBV2
d_gene: TRBD2

CDR3aa: ASSQDHGRSTDTQY
j_gene: TRBJ2-3
v_gene: TRBV4-1
d_gene: -

CDR3aa: ASSAATNEKLF
j_gene: TRBJ1-4
v_gene: TRBV13
d_gene: -

CDR3aa: STKNGNSGNTIY
j_gene: TRBJ1-3
v_gene: TRBV20-1
d_gene: -

CDR3aa: ASSLRVPSGTTDTQY
j_gene: TRBJ2-3
v_gene: TRBV28
d_gene: TRBD2

CDR3aa: ASSHSLDTQY
j_gene: TRBJ2-3
v_gene: TRBV14
d_gene: -

CDR3aa: ASSLDTSGGGNEQF
j_gene: TRBJ2-1
v_gene: TRBV5-1
d_gene: TRBD2

CDR3aa: ASSSPIEPSDTQY
j_gene: TRBJ2-3
v_gene: TRBV5-1
d_gene: -

CDR3aa: ASSVFRDSIRRY
j_gene: TRBJ2-5
v_gene: TRBV27
d_gene: -

CDR3aa: ASSLGETDSYEQY
j_gene: TRBJ2-7
v_gene: TRBV7-8
d_gene: -

CDR3aa: ASSQAWAEAF
j_gene: TRBJ1-1
v_gene: TRBV14
d_gene: -

CDR3aa: SARDLSGGSYEQY
j_gene: TRBJ2-7
v_gene: TRBV20-1
d_gene: TRBD2